This T cell receptor (beta chain) originates from a study of T cells after yellow fever vaccination. Study findings and constraints: Reappearing after the booster were most of the clones from primary vaccination (around 95% CD4, about 87% CD8).

It was through 5'RACE template switching that TCR cDNA was made, with a universal primer site and UMIs added. TCRdb fed the 5' RACE reads into MiXCR, producing one record per CDR3 protein. Among 200,000 to 300,000 distinct CDR3 sequences listed, about an eighth were seen once. The germline gives CDR1 SGHVS, CDR2 FNYEAQ. The CDR3 is 14 amino acids. J was trimmed by 6 bases and V by 4 bases; bases with no gene match: 1. The table lists this clonotype with many counts. Antigen unknown. The J gene is TRBJ2-1, the V gene TRBV7-6, with 12 positions matching TRBD2. The receptor's source is a young man who received the YFV17D yellow fever vaccine. Sample: CD4+ T cells sorted from PBMCs, taken 45 days after the yellow fever booster vaccination. The CDR3 DNA reads TGTGCCAGCAGCTGGACTAGCGGGATCAATGAGCAGTTCTTC. Its translation: CASSWTSGINEQFF. Using reference TRBV7-6 and TRBJ2-1 for the parts outside the CDR3, the full variable domain is GAGVSQSPRYKVTKRGQDVALRCDPISGHVSLYWYRQALGQGPEFLTYFNYEAQQDKSGLPNDRFSAERPEGSISTLTIQRTEQRDSAMYRCASSWTSGINEQFFGPGTRLTVL.